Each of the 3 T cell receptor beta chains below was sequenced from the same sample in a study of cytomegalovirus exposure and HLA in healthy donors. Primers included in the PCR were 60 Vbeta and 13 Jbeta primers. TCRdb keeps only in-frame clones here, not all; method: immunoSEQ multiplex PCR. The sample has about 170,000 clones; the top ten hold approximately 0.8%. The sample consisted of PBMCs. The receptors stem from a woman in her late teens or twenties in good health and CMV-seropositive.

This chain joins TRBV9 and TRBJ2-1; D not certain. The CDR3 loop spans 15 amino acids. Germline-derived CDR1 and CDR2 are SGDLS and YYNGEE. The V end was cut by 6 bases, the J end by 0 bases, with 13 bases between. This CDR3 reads CASTETQSSYNEQFF. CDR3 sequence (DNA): TGTGCCAGCACCGAGACTCAGAGCTCCTACAATGAGCAGTTCTTC.

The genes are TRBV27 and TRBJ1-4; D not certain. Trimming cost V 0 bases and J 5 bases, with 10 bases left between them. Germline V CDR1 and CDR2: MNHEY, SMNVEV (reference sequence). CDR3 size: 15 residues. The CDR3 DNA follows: TGTGCCAGCAGTTTATCAAGTGGGGAGAATGAAAAACTGTTTTTT. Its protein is CASSLSSGENEKLFF. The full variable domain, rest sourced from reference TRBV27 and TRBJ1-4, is EAQVTQNPRYLITVTGKKLTVTCSQNMNHEYMSWYRQDPGLGLRQIYYSMNVEVTDKGDVPEGYKVSRKEKRNFPLILESPSPNQTSLYFCASSLSSGENEKLFFGSGTQLSVL.

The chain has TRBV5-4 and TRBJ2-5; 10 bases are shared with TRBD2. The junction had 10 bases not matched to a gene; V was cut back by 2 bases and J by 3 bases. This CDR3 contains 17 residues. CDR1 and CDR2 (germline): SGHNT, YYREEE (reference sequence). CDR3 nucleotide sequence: TGTGCCAGCAGCTTCACTAGCGGGACGACCCCAAAAGAGACCCAGTACTTC. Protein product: CASSFTSGTTPKETQYF.